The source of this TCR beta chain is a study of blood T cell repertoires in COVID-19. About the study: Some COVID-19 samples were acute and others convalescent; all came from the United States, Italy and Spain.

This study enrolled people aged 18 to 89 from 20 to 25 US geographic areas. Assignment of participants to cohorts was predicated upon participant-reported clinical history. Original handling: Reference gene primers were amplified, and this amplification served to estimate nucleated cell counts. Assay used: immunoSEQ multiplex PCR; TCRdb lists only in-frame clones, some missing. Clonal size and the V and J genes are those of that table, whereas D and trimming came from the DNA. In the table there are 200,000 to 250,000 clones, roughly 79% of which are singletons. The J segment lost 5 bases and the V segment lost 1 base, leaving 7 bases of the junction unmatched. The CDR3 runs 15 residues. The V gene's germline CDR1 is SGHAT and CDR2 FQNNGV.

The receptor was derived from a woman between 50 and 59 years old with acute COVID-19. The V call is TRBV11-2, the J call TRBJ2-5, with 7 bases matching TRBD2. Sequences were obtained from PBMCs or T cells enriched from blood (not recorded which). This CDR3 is CASSLVSLGGETQYF. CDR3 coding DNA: TGTGCCAGCAGCTTAGTATCCTTGGGAGGGGAGACCCAGTACTTC.